This T cell receptor (beta chain) was observed in a study of STAT5B mutations in CD4+ large granular lymphocyte leukemia (dated by TCRdb to between 2021 and 2024). With regard to the full study: Among the healthy controls, the CDR3 'QG' motif was associated with a particular HLA allele. The study compared the TCRbeta repertoires of patients with CD4+ T-cell large granular lymphocyte leukemia against the TCRbeta repertoires of healthy blood donors. Flow cytometry on FACSCanto II or FACSVerse confirmed that purified fractions exceeded 95% purity among lymphocytes.

Buffy coats from 30 to 40 blood donors, supplied by the Finnish Red Cross blood service, were used as healthy controls. All TCR-sequenced material derived from peripheral blood: patient blood samples and healthy donor buffy coats. Peripheral blood mononuclear cells were isolated by Ficoll-Hypaque gradient centrifugation. CD4+ cells were magnetically purified from the buffy coats of healthy controls. The Gentra Puregene Cell and Tissue kit was used for genomic DNA extraction, and quantification was performed on a Qubit 2.0 fluorometer. CDR1 is given as GTSNPN and CDR2 as SVGIG, both from the germline V gene (reference sequence). Including cysteine and phenylalanine, the CDR3 has 16 amino acids. The CDR3 DNA has 48 bases and is translated from base 1. V loses 2 bases of germline sequence and J loses 7 bases, and the interval between the two ends is 18 bases. As to this clone: Its antigen remains unidentified. There are no base qualities to consult, and no much larger clone falls within one base.

Overall results and qualifications from the work: CD4-sorted patient repertoires appeared more clonal than healthy CD4+ repertoires, and this difference persisted after removing the putative leukemic clones. The data were not HLA-matched, and the higher clonality in CD4+ T-LGLL than in CD8+ T-LGLL could be due to the relatively small sample size. Main leukemic clonotypes were private to each patient, although roughly 26% appeared at low frequency in other patients' non-leukemic repertoires. TRBV06-family usage was enriched among the top patient clones (8/27) compared with healthy controls (2/35).

TCRbeta rearrangements were sequenced from genomic DNA using the immunoSEQ assay at survey resolution. The source study handled its data this way. A lowest detectable productive clonotype frequency of 2.59 x 10-5 was observed in the TCR sequencing data. Only productive TCRbeta rearrangements, meaning sequences that were complete and in-frame, were kept for the analyses. Clonality for each sample was calculated as Simpson clonality in the immunoSEQ Analyzer version 3.0. Clones were grouped by frequency into very rare, small, medium, large (1-20%) or hyperexpanded (>20%) categories. Generation probabilities were estimated with OLGA 1.2.3, V-gene circos plots were generated with VDJtools, specificities were searched for in VDJdb, and CDR3 motifs were identified with GLIPH. The clones in this table, taken by TCRdb from immuneACCESS, are in-frame only. Not every clone is retained; where verified, under half of the shortfall comes from an unresolved V gene, and the cause of the rest is unknown. V and J calls and clone size are copied from that table; D and trimming were computed from the DNA. The sample yields some 30,000 clones; roughly 70% were counted once. The ten largest clonotypes hold 1% to 1.2% of the sample.

The sequence joins TRBV30 to TRBJ1-6; the D gene cannot be resolved reliably. The sample consisted of CD4+ T cells from blood buffy coats. The sequence was obtained from a human donor in good health. Here the CDR3 is given as CAWSSLPREFNSPLHF. DNA sequence: TGTGCCTGGAGTTCCCTCCCCCGGGAATTCAATTCACCCCTCCACTTT.